These T cell receptor beta chains were read from a single sample in a study of blood T cell repertoires in COVID-19. Produced via immunoSEQ multiplex PCR; TCRdb's table is partial and in-frame only. This table has roughly 240,000 clones, less than 90% appearing once. Material for sequencing was peripheral blood. The receptor set was obtained from a man aged 55 to 70 who had recovered from COVID-19. CDR3s include the opening cysteine and the closing phenylalanine or tryptophan. Each record gives: D gene, J gene, clone size, V gene, CDR3 DNA, CDR3 protein. D genes are given only for firm matches. The listing skips clone size in some rows; elsewhere it reads once, few, many or a size class.

D: TRBD1
J: TRBJ2-1
size: few
V: TRBV5-1
DNA: TGCGCCAGCAGCTGGGGGGACAGGGACCATAGTGAGCAGTTCTTC
CDR3: CASSWGDRDHSEQFF

D: NA
J: TRBJ1-3
size: once
V: TRBV7-2
DNA: TGTGCCAGCAGCTTAACCGGCGCGACTGGGAACACCATATATTTT
CDR3: CASSLTGATGNTIYF

D: TRBD1
J: TRBJ2-2
size: NA
V: TRBV6-6
DNA: TGTGCCAGCAGCCAAGGGACAGGGAGGTTCGGGGAGCTGTTTTTT
CDR3: CASSQGTGRFGELFF

D: NA
J: TRBJ2-3
size: NA
V: TRBV4-1
DNA: TGCGCCAGCAGCCAAGACCAGGGGTGGACAGATACGCAGTATTTT
CDR3: CASSQDQGWTDTQYF

D: TRBD1
J: TRBJ2-6
size: NA
V: TRBV19
DNA: TGTGCCAGTAGTACCGACAGGGCTGGGGCCAACGTCCTGACTTTC
CDR3: CASSTDRAGANVLTF

D: TRBD1
J: TRBJ1-1
size: NA
V: TRBV18
DNA: TGTGCCAGCTCACCACAGATCTTGGACAGGACTAGCCGGAACACTGAAGCTTTCTTT
CDR3: CASSPQILDRTSRNTEAFF

D: NA
J: TRBJ1-2
size: NA
V: TRBV19
DNA: TGTGCCAGTAGTCCCATTTTGGGAGATGGCTACACCTTC
CDR3: CASSPILGDGYTF

D: TRBD1
J: TRBJ1-2
size: few
V: TRBV5-4
DNA: TGTGCCAGCAGCCTGGGACAGGGTGGGGTCTATGGCTACACCTTC
CDR3: CASSLGQGGVYGYTF

D: TRBD1
J: TRBJ1-2
size: NA
V: TRBV5-6
DNA: TGTGCCAGCAGCGCCGGGACAGGGAGCGCCTATGGCTACACCTTC
CDR3: CASSAGTGSAYGYTF

D: NA
J: TRBJ2-3
size: NA
V: TRBV11-2
DNA: TGTGCCAGCAGCTTAGGGGGCCTCAGCACAGATACGCAGTATTTT
CDR3: CASSLGGLSTDTQYF

D: TRBD1
J: TRBJ2-2
size: NA
V: TRBV11-2
DNA: TGTGCCAGCAGCCTACTGAATGCTCGACAGGGGTCGAACACCGGGGAGCTGTTTTTT
CDR3: CASSLLNARQGSNTGELFF

D: NA
J: TRBJ2-7
size: NA
V: TRBV7-2
DNA: TGTGCCAGCAGCTTAGCGGGGGGACTTGTGTCCTACGAGCAGTACTTC
CDR3: CASSLAGGLVSYEQYF

D: TRBD2
J: TRBJ2-3
size: NA
V: TRBV28
DNA: TGTGCCAGCAGTATAGCGGGGGCGAACACAGATACGCAGTATTTT
CDR3: CASSIAGANTDTQYF

D: TRBD2
J: TRBJ2-2
size: NA
V: TRBV5-4
DNA: TGTGCCAGCAGCTTCTCTACTAGCGGGAGGGCCGGGGAGCTGTTTTTT
CDR3: CASSFSTSGRAGELFF

D: TRBD1
J: TRBJ1-2
size: NA
V: TRBV2
DNA: TGTGCCAGCAGTGTACAGGGGAATGGCTACACCTTC
CDR3: CASSVQGNGYTF